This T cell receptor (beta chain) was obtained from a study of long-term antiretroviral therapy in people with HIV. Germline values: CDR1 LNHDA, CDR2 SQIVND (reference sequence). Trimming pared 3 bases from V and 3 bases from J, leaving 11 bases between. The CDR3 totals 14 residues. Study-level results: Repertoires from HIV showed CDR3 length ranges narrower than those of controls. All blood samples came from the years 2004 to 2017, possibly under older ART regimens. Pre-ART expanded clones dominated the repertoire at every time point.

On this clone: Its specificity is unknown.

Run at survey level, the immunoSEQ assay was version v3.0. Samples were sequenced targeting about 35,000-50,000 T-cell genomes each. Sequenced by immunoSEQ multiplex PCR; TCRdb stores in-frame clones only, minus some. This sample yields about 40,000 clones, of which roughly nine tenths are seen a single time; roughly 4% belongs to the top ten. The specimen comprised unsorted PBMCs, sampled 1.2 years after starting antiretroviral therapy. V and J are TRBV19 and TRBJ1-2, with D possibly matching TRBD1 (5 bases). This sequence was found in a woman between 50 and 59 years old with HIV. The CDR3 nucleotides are TGTGCCAGTAGTATCTTCGACAGCTACTATGGCTACACCTTC. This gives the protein CASSIFDSYYGYTF. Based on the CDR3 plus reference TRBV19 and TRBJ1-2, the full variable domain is DGGITQSPKYLFRKEGQNVTLSCEQNLNHDAMYWYRQDPGQGLRLIYYSQIVNDFQKGDIAEGYSVSREKKESFPLTVTSAQKNPTAFYLCASSIFDSYYGYTFGSGTRLTVV.